Listed here are 13 T cell receptor beta chains from one sample, sequenced in a study of blood T cell repertoires in COVID-19. Method: immunoSEQ multiplex PCR; TCRdb's copy keeps in-frame clones and lacks some. The table shows tens of thousands of clones, with approximately 91% occurring only once. Sequencing used peripheral blood. These receptors were collected from a human donor in a cohort sampled during active COVID-19.

This rearrangement joins TRBV5-1 to TRBJ2-5; tentatively, D is TRBD1 (7 bases). V was shortened by 0 bases and J by 5 bases, with 11 bases between the two germline ends. Germline-derived CDR1 and CDR2 are SGHRS and YFSETQ. This CDR3 is built from 14 residues. CDR3 DNA: TGCGCCAGCAGCTTGGCAGGGGGAGGTGAGACCCAGTACTTC. Its translation: CASSLAGGGETQYF.

This clone counts as medium-sized. The chain uses TRBV6-5 and TRBJ2-7; possibly TRBD2 for D (5 bases). CDR3 size: 12 residues. V lost 6 bases to trimming and J lost 2 bases, with 8 bases between them. Germline lookup yields CDR1 MNHEY and CDR2 SVGAGI. Here the CDR3 reads CASRTGAYEQYF. The DNA for the CDR3 is TGTGCCAGCAGAACCGGGGCCTACGAGCAGTACTTC.

V is TRBV7-8 and J is TRBJ1-4; perhaps TRBD1 as D (5 bases). Trimming left V 2 bases short and J 5 bases short, with 12 bases between. Germline V gene lookup returns CDR1 SGHVS and CDR2 FQNEAQ. The CDR3 is 15 amino acids. The chain's CDR3 is CASSLSGQGNEKLFF. The CDR3 DNA sequence: TGTGCCAGCAGCTTAAGCGGGCAGGGAAATGAAAAACTGTTTTTT.

This clone was observed once. The rearrangement links TRBV6-5 to TRBJ1-2; 11 bases match TRBD1. Per the germline V gene, CDR1 is MNHEY and CDR2 is SVGAGI. This CDR3 has 15 amino acids. The V and J ends lost 5 bases and 6 bases, in that order; junction bases with no gene match: 8. CDR3 sequence (DNA): TGTGCCAGCAGTAGAAGGGACAGGGGGATTGATGGCTACACCTTC. Amino acids: CASSRRDRGIDGYTF.

J is TRBJ2-1 and V is TRBV5-1, with a possible D match to TRBD1 (6 bases). Germline values: CDR1 SGHRS, CDR2 YFSETQ. Trimming pared 3 bases from V and 6 bases from J, leaving 16 bases between. CDR3 length equals 15 residues. The CDR3 bases are TGCGCCAGCAGCTCTACAGGACAGTCTACCAATGAGCAGTTCTTC. This sequence encodes CASSSTGQSTNEQFF.

The rearrangement uses TRBV7-9 and TRBJ2-7, with 8 bases that match TRBD2. Germline loops: CDR1 SEHNR, CDR2 FQNEAQ (reference sequence). This CDR3 spans 15 amino acids. The V gene end was trimmed by 5 bases and the J gene end by 6 bases; junction bases not matched to a gene: 12. CDR3 sequence: CASSPPRLAGGEQYF. CDR3 DNA sequence: TGTGCCAGCAGCCCGCCAAGGCTAGCGGGTGGCGAGCAGTACTTC.

The gene calls are TRBV20-1 and TRBJ1-2, with a tentative D call TRBD1 (5 bases). This CDR3 has 11 amino acids. CDR1 and CDR2 from the germline V gene are DFQATT and SNEGSKA (reference sequence). The V gene lost 2 bases and the J gene lost 7 bases, with 8 bases spanning the gap. CDR3 amino acids: CSARIGAGYTF. In DNA, the CDR3 is TGCAGTGCTAGAATAGGGGCTGGCTACACCTTC.

This chain uses TRBV18 with TRBJ2-1; 7 nucleotides align to TRBD1. V was clipped by 5 bases and J by 4 bases; unmatched bases: 8. CDR1 is KGHSH and CDR2 is LQKENI in the germline V gene. This CDR3 is 15 amino acids long. CDR3 sequence reads: CASSSLGRGYNEQFF. Here the CDR3 DNA reads TGTGCCAGCTCATCTCTTGGCAGGGGGTACAATGAGCAGTTCTTC.

The gene calls are TRBV18 and TRBJ2-7; 8 nucleotides agree with TRBD1. Germline V CDR1 and CDR2: KGHSH, LQKENI. This CDR3 has 18 amino acids. V was clipped by 2 bases and J by 4 bases; unmatched bases: 16. The CDR3 loop is CASSPLQSPGTGPYEQYF. For the CDR3, the DNA is TGTGCCAGCTCACCATTGCAAAGCCCCGGGACAGGACCATACGAGCAGTACTTC.

This clone has a handful of counts. The V call is TRBV9, the J call TRBJ2-1; 11 positions match TRBD2. Germline CDR1 and CDR2: SGDLS and YYNGEE. The CDR3 covers 15 residues. With V trimmed by 3 bases and J by 5 bases, 4 bases remained unmatched. The CDR3 region is CASSAGLAVDNEQFF. DNA of the CDR3: TGTGCCAGCAGCGCGGGACTAGCGGTGGACAATGAGCAGTTCTTC.

This chain uses TRBV27 with TRBJ2-3; possibly TRBD1 for D (5 bases). The CDR3 contains 15 residues. The ends were cut back, 4 bases at V and 3 bases at J, with 14 bases in the middle. Germline-derived CDR1 and CDR2 are MNHEY and SMNVEV (reference sequence). DNA for the CDR3: TGTGCCAGCAGTTGGCAGGGTCATCCGACAGATACGCAGTATTTT. Its translation is CASSWQGHPTDTQYF.

The rearrangement joins TRBV30 to TRBJ2-3; D is perhaps TRBD1 (6 bases). V lost 3 bases and J lost 0, with 10 bases in between. From germline, CDR1 is GTSNPN and CDR2 SVGIG (reference sequence). The CDR3 contains 14 residues. The CDR3 sequence: CAWRAGVSTDTQYF. The CDR3 DNA reads TGTGCCTGGAGGGCAGGGGTTAGCACAGATACGCAGTATTTT.

The chain recombines TRBV3-1 (or the pseudogene TRBV3-2) with TRBJ2-5; 15 bases are a match to TRBD2. The ends lost 7 bases at V and 5 bases at J; junction bases unmatched: 17. CDR1 is LGHDT and CDR2 is YNNKEL in the germline V gene (reference sequence). This CDR3 is built from 19 residues. CDR3 in amino acids: CASKRRGVGTSGRRETQYF. The CDR3 coding sequence is TGTGCCAGCAAGAGGAGGGGTGTCGGGACTAGCGGGAGGCGGGAGACCCAGTACTTC.